This T cell receptor (beta chain) was recorded in a study of T cells in tuberculosis. Study-wide background: In South Africa, adults with active tuberculosis were compared with IGRA-negative and latently infected IGRA-positive adolescents.

The germline V gene encodes CDR1 LGHNA and CDR2 YSLEER. V trimming: 5 bases; J trimming: 2 bases; junction bases outside the gene matches: 3. The CDR3 totals 14 residues. Some clones are missing from TCRdb's copy, which holds only in-frame ones; the method was immunoSEQ multiplex PCR. The sample carries 30,000 to 35,000 clones, approximately 89% recorded once. The sequenced sample was PBMCs. The chain couples TRBV4-3 to TRBJ1-2; 9 bases match TRBD1. This clonotype originated in a donor aged 10 to 29 with latent tuberculosis or without tuberculosis infection. In nucleotides, the CDR3 is TGCGCCAGCAGCAGGGACAGGGCCAACTATGGCTACACCTTC. This codes for CASSRDRANYGYTF.